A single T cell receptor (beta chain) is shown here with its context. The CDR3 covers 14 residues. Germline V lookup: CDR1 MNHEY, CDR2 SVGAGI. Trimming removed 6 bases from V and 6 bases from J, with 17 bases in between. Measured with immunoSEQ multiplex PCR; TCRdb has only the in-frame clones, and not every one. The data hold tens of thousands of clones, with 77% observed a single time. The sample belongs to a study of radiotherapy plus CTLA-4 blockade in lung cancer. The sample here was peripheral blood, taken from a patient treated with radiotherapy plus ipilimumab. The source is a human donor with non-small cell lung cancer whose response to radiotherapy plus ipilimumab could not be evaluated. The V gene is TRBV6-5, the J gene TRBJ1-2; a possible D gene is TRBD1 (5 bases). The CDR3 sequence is CASSDLGQGNGYTF. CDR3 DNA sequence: TGTGCCAGCAGCGACCTTGGGCAGGGCAATGGCTACACCTTC.